This TCR beta chain derives from a study of beta chain features in type 1 diabetes. Sorting of CD4+ naive, central memory, regulatory and stem cell-like memory cells was performed via CD45RO/CCR7/CD25/CD127/CD95/CD27. Sequencing targeted expressed TCRB transcripts, as all isolated RNA had been reverse transcribed. Data came from immunoSEQ multiplex PCR; TCRdb stores just in-frame clones and leaves some out. The sample contains fewer than 30,000 clones, 56% of which appear only once. V gave up 5 bases and J gave up 5 bases; unmatched junction bases: 11. Germline V gene lookup returns CDR1 SGHTA and CDR2 FQGNSA. The CDR3 consists of 16 residues. On this clone: Its antigen is currently unknown.

General study results and limits: There was a moderate but significant shortening of TCRB CDR3s in all four CD4+ subsets of Type 1 diabetes patients. Sequencing from cDNA could over-represent high-TCR-expressing cells.

Input material: Tregs from blood. This sequence originates from a woman under 30 with type 1 diabetes. The V call is TRBV7-2, the J call TRBJ2-2; 7 nucleotides match TRBD2. The CDR3: CASSHWGGRRTGELFF. CDR3 DNA: TGTGCCAGCAGCCATTGGGGGGGGAGAAGGACCGGGGAGCTGTTTTTT.